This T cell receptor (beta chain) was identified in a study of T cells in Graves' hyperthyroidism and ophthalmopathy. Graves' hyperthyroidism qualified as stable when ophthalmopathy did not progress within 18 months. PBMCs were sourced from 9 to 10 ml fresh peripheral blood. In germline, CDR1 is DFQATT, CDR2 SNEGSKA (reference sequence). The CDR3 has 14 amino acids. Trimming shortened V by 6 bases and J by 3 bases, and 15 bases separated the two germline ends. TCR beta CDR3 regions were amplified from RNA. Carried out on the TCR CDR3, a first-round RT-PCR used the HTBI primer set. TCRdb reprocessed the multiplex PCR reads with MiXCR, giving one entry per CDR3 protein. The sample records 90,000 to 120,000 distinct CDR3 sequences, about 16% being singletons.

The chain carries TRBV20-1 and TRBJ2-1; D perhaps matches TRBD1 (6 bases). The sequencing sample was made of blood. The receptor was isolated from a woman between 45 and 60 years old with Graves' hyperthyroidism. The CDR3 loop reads CSARVRGLYNEQFF. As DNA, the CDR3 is TGCAGTGCGAGGGTCAGGGGTCTCTACAATGAGCAGTTCTTC.